Here is one TCR beta chain with its context. Germline trimming cut 4 bases from V and 0 bases from J; bases unmatched to any gene: 6. The CDR3 contains 17 residues. Germline assignment: CDR1 LNHDA and CDR2 SQIVND (reference sequence). In Seattle, patients joined the study during active infection and were tracked longitudinally. Authors' analysis steps: Amplification of reference gene primers was used by the study to estimate nucleated cell counts. TCRdb's copy holds only in-frame clones and misses some; the assay was immunoSEQ multiplex PCR. D and trimming come from the DNA, and the V and J calls and clone size come from that table. The sample contains about 350,000 clones, around nine tenths of which appear only once. This record comes from a study of blood T cell repertoires in COVID-19. Across the whole study: Sites across the United States, Italy and Spain contributed samples from acute and convalescent COVID-19.

Sample: peripheral blood. This TCR was recovered from an older woman with COVID-19, enrolled during active disease. The rearrangement joins TRBV19 to TRBJ1-5; 10 bases are a match to TRBD1. The CDR3 protein is CASSNTGTGVSNQPQHF. The CDR3 DNA reads as TGTGCCAGTAGTAATACCGGGACAGGGGTTAGCAATCAGCCCCAGCATTTT.